This is a list of T cell receptor beta chains from one sample in a study of blood T cell repertoires in COVID-19. The table came from immunoSEQ multiplex PCR; TCRdb's copy has only in-frame clones and leaves some out. Altogether approximately 120,000 clones are present, approximately 77% being singletons, with the ten largest covering more than 15%. Material for sequencing was peripheral blood. Receptors originate from a man older than 75 with acute or convalescent COVID-19. The CDR3 runs from the conserved cysteine through the conserved F or W. A D gene is named only where the DNA matches it firmly. Some rows have no size entry. The others give once, few or many, or a class for an expanded clone.

-	TRBD1	TRBV2	TRBJ2-3	CASLLGTDTDTQYF	TGTGCCAGCCTTCTCGGGACAGACACAGATACGCAGTATTTT
-	TRBD1	TRBV4-2	TRBJ2-1	CASSRSASGTGGNEQFF	TGTGCCAGCAGCCGCTCAGCCTCCGGGACAGGGGGCAATGAGCAGTTCTTC
-	TRBD1	TRBV29-1	TRBJ2-5	CSVTGAETQYF	TGCAGCGTTACAGGGGCTGAGACCCAGTACTTC
few	-	TRBV27	TRBJ2-7	CASSLGPRGYEQYF	TGTGCCAGCAGTTTAGGGCCTCGGGGGTACGAGCAGTACTTC
-	-	TRBV5-5	TRBJ2-1	CASTNQASSYNEQFF	TGTGCCAGCACCAACCAGGCGAGCTCCTACAATGAGCAGTTCTTC
-	-	TRBV11-1	TRBJ2-2	CASTGEPTGELFF	TGTGCCAGCACGGGGGAACCGACCGGGGAGCTGTTTTTT
-	TRBD1	TRBV29-1	TRBJ1-1	CSVADRALTEAFF	TGCAGCGTTGCGGACAGGGCCCTCACTGAAGCTTTCTTT
-	-	TRBV5-4	TRBJ1-2	CASSLAGQGSYGYTF	TGTGCCAGCAGCTTGGCCGGGCAGGGGTCCTATGGCTACACCTTC
once	-	TRBV7-9	TRBJ1-5	CASSLSSPGGGRRNQPQHF	TGTGCCAGCAGCTTGTCAAGTCCAGGTGGGGGGAGGAGGAATCAGCCCCAGCATTTT
-	TRBD1	TRBV9	TRBJ1-5	CASSAGDRYNQPQHF	TGTGCCAGCAGCGCGGGGGACAGATACAATCAGCCCCAGCATTTT
-	-	TRBV6-6	TRBJ2-7	CASSYSAQGSEQYF	TGTGCCAGCAGTTACTCAGCCCAGGGTTCCGAGCAGTACTTC
once	TRBD1	TRBV3-1/TRBV3-2	TRBJ2-7	CASSRDQWDSPFLAYEQYF	TGTGCCAGCAGCCGCGACCAATGGGACAGCCCATTTCTAGCCTACGAGCAGTACTTC
-	TRBD1	TRBV7-2	TRBJ2-5	CASSLVGQGARETQYF	TGTGCCAGCAGCTTGGTCGGACAGGGGGCGAGAGAGACCCAGTACTTC
-	-	TRBV19	TRBJ2-5	CASSMRYQETQYF	TGTGCCAGTAGTATGAGGTACCAAGAGACCCAGTACTTC
-	TRBD2	TRBV6-6	TRBJ2-1	CASSGSFVVIRLAANNEQFF	TGTGCCAGCAGTGGATCTTTTGTTGTTATCAGACTAGCGGCCAACAATGAGCAGTTCTTC
-	-	TRBV10-1	TRBJ2-7	CASPYSYEQYF	TGCGCCAGCCCTTACTCCTACGAGCAGTACTTC
-	-	TRBV18	TRBJ2-3	CASSQEGFTDTQYF	TGTGCCAGCTCACAGGAGGGGTTCACAGATACGCAGTATTTT
many	TRBD1	TRBV6-5	TRBJ1-2	CASSLWDSQMYYGYTF	TGTGCCAGCAGTTTGTGGGACAGCCAAATGTACTATGGCTACACCTTC
-	TRBD1	TRBV15	TRBJ1-2	CATSPRTGSGYTF	TGTGCCACCAGCCCACGGACAGGGAGTGGCTACACCTTC
once	-	TRBV3-1/TRBV3-2	TRBJ2-3	CASSQDEVPADTQYF	TGTGCCAGCAGCCAAGATGAGGTCCCGGCAGATACGCAGTATTTT
-	-	TRBV2	TRBJ1-1	CASRLKTVGNTEAFF	TGTGCCAGCAGGCTCAAAACAGTAGGGAACACTGAAGCTTTCTTT
-	-	TRBV27	TRBJ2-7	CASRPMTQSSYEQYF	TGTGCCAGCAGACCTATGACTCAAAGCAGCTACGAGCAGTACTTC